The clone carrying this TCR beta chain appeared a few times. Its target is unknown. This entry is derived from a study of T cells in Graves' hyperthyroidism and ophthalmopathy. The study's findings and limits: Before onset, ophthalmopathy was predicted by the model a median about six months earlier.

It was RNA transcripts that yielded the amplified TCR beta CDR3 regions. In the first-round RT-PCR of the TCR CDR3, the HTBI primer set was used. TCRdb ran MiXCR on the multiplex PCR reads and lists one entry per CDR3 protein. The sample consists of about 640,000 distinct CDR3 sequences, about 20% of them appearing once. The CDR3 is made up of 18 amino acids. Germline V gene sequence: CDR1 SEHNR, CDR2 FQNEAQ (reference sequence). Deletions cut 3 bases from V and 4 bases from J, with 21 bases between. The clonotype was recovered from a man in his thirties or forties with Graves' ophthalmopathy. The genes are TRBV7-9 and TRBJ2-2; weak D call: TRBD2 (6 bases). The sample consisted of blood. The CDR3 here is CASSLSLSGSWGTGELFF. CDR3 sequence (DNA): TGTGCCAGCAGCTTGAGTCTCTCCGGGAGTTGGGGCACCGGGGAGCTGTTTTTT. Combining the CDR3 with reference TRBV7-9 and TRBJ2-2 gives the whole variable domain DTGVSQNPRHKITKRGQNVTFRCDPISEHNRLYWYRQTLGQGPEFLTYFQNEAQLEKSRLLSDRFSAERPKGSFSTLEIQRTEQGDSAMYLCASSLSLSGSWGTGELFFGEGSRLTVL.